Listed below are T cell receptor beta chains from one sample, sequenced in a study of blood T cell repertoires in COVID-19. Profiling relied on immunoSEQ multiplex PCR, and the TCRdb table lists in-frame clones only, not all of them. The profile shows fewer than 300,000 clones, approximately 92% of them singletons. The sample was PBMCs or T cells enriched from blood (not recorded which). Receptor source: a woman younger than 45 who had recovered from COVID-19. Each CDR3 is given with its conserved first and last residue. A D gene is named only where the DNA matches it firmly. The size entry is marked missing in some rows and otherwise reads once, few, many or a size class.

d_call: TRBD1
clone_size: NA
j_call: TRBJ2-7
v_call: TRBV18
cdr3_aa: CASSGTGSYEQYF
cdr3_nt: TGTGCCAGCTCGGGGACAGGGAGCTACGAGCAGTACTTC

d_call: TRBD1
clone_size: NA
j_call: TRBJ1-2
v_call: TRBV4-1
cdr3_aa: CASSQALTGANYGYTF
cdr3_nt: TGCGCCAGCAGCCAAGCATTGACAGGGGCCAACTATGGCTACACCTTC

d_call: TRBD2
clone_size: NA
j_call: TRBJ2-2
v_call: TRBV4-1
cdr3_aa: CASSQDWGLAGAHTGELFF
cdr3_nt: TGCGCCAGCAGCCAAGATTGGGGTCTAGCGGGAGCCCACACCGGGGAGCTGTTTTTT

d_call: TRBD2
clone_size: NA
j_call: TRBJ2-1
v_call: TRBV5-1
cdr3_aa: CASSSGGSSYNEQFF
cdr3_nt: TGCGCCAGCAGCTCCGGGGGGAGCTCCTACAATGAGCAGTTCTTC

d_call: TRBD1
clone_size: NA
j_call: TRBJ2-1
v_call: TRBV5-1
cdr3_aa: CASSLSGTVNNEQFF
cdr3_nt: TGCGCCAGCAGCCTATCCGGGACAGTGAACAATGAGCAGTTCTTC

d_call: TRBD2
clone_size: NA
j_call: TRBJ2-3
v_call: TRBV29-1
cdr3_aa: CSVEVVPTSGRTDTQYF
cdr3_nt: TGCAGCGTTGAAGTCGTCCCGACTAGCGGACGCACAGATACGCAGTATTTT

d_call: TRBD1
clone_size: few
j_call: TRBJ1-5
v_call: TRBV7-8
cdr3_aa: CASSPGQPYQPQHF
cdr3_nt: TGTGCCAGCAGCCCGGGACAGCCGTATCAGCCCCAGCATTTT

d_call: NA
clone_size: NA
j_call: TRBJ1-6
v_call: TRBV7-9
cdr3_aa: CASSLYRDNSPLHF
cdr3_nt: TGTGCCAGCAGCCTCTACAGGGACAATTCACCCCTCCACTTT

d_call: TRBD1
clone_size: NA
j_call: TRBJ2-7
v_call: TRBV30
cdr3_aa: CAWSGDRGLYEQYF
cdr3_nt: TGTGCCTGGAGTGGGGACAGGGGGCTCTACGAGCAGTACTTC

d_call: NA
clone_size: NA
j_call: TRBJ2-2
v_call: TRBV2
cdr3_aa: CASSSNTGELFF
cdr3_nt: TGTGCCAGCAGCTCCAACACCGGGGAGCTGTTTTTT

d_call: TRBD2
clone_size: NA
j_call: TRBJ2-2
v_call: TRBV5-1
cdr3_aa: CASSLTLAGGPSHTGELFF
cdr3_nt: TGCGCCAGCAGCTTAACCTTAGCGGGAGGGCCTTCTCACACCGGGGAGCTGTTTTTT

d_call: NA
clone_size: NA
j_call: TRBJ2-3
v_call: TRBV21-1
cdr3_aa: CASSKVGTGGPNTDTQYF
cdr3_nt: TGTGCCAGCAGCAAAGTCGGAACAGGGGGACCAAACACAGATACGCAGTATTTT

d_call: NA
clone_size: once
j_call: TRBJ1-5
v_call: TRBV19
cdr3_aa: CASSSHTHNSNQPQHF
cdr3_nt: TGTGCCAGTAGTTCTCACACGCATAATAGCAATCAGCCCCAGCATTTT

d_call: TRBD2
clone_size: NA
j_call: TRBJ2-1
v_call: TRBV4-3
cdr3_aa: CASSPRTSGHEQFF
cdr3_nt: TGCGCCAGCAGCCCTCGGACTAGCGGTCATGAGCAGTTCTTC

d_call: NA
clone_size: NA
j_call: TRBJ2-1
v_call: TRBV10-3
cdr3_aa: CAISESTLRVLGSDEQFF
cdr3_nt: TGTGCCATCAGTGAGTCGACTCTGAGGGTCCTAGGTAGCGATGAGCAGTTCTTC

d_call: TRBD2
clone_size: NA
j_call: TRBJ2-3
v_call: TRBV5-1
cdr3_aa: CASTDLLAGETDTQYF
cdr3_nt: TGCGCCAGCACCGACTTACTAGCGGGAGAAACAGATACGCAGTATTTT

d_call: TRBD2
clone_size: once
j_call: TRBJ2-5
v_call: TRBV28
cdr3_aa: CASGSSGAIRQETQYF
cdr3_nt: TGTGCCAGCGGGTCTAGCGGGGCCATCCGCCAAGAGACCCAGTACTTC

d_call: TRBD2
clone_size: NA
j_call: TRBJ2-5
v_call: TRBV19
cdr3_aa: CASSIRREGETQYF
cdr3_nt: TGTGCCAGTAGTATCCGGCGGGAGGGAGAGACCCAGTACTTC

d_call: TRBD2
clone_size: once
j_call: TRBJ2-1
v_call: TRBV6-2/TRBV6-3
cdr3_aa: CASSQATSGWNEQFF
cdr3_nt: TGTGCCAGCAGTCAAGCGACTAGCGGGTGGAATGAGCAGTTCTTC

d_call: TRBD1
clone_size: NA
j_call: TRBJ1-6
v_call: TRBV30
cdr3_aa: CAWSGRQGANSPLHF
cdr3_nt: TGTGCCTGGAGCGGCAGACAGGGGGCAAATTCACCCCTCCACTTT

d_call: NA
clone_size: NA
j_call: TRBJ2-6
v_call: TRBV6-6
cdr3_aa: CASSYSSGAGANVLTF
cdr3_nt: TGTGCCAGCAGTTACTCATCGGGAGCTGGGGCCAACGTCCTGACTTTC

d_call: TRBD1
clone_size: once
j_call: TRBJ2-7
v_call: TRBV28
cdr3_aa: CASLGQLSYEQYF
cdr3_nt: TGTGCCAGCTTGGGACAGCTCTCCTACGAGCAGTACTTC

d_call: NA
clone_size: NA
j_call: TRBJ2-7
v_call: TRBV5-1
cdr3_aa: CASSLPGAFIEEQYF
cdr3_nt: TGCGCCAGCAGCCTACCGGGAGCATTTATCGAGGAGCAGTACTTC

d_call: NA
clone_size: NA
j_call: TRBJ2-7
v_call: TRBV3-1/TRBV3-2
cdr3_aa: CASSLNYEQYF
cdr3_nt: TGTGCCAGCAGCCTAAACTACGAGCAGTACTTC

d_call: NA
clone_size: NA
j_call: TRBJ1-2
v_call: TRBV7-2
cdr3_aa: CASSLVYGGLDGYTF
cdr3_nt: TGTGCCAGCAGCTTAGTATATGGAGGCCTCGATGGCTACACCTTC

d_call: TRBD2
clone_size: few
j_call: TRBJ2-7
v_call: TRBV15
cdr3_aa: CATSRDPGLAGNEQYF
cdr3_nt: TGTGCCACCAGCAGAGATCCTGGACTAGCGGGAAACGAGCAGTACTTC

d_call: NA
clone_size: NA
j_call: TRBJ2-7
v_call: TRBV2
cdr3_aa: CASSLGTSREQYF
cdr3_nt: TGTGCCAGCTCCCTCGGGACTTCAAGGGAGCAGTACTTC

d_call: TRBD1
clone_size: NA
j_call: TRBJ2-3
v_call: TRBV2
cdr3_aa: CASSPQGVSTDTQYF
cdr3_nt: TGTGCCAGCAGTCCACAGGGGGTTAGCACAGATACGCAGTATTTT

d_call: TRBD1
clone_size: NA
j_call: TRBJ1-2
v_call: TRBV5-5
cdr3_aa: CASSWAGTGLHNYGYTF
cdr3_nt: TGTGCCAGCAGCTGGGCCGGGACAGGGTTACATAACTATGGCTACACCTTC

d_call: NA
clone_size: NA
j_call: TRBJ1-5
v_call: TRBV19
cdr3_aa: CASKKGVGGNQPQHF
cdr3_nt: TGTGCCAGTAAGAAGGGCGTAGGGGGCAATCAGCCCCAGCATTTT

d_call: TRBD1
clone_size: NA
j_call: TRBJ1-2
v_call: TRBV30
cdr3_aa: CAWSKHRGQSGYTF
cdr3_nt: TGTGCCTGGAGTAAACACAGGGGACAGAGTGGCTACACCTTC

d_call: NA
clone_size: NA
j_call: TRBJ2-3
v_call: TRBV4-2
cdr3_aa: CASSQDEQFAQYF
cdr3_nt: TGTGCCAGCAGCCAAGATGAACAGTTTGCGCAGTATTTT

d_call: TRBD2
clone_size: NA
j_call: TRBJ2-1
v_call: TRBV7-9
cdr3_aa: CASTQRENEQFF
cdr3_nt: TGTGCCAGCACCCAGCGGGAGAATGAGCAGTTCTTC

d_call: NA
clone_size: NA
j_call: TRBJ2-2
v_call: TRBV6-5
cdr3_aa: CASSYQTVPNTGELFF
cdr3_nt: TGTGCCAGCAGTTACCAGACAGTACCGAACACCGGGGAGCTGTTTTTT

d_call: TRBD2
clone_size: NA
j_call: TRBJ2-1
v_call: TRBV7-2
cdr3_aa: CASSLRVAGPYNEQFF
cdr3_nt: TGTGCCAGCAGCTTAAGGGTAGCGGGACCCTACAATGAGCAGTTCTTC

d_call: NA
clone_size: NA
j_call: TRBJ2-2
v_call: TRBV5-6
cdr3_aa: CASSLFVGGGAAGELFF
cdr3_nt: TGTGCCAGCAGCCTATTCGTGGGCGGCGGAGCGGCCGGGGAGCTGTTTTTT

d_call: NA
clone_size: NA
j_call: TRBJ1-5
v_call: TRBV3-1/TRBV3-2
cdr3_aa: CASSPLGGQPQHF
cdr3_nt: TGTGCCAGCAGCCCATTAGGGGGTCAGCCCCAGCATTTT

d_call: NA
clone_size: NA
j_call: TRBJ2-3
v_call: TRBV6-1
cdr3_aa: CASSEGRPDTQYF
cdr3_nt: TGTGCCAGCAGTGAAGGGAGGCCAGATACGCAGTATTTT

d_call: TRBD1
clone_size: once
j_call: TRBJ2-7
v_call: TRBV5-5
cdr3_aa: CASSQTGGEQYF
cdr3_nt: TGTGCCAGCAGTCAAACAGGGGGGGAGCAGTACTTC

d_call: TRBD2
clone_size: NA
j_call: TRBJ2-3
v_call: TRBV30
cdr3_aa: CGLAGVPDTQYF
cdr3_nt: TGTGGACTAGCGGGAGTCCCAGATACGCAGTATTTT

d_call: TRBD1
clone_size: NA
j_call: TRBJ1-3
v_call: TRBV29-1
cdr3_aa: CSVDRGMSGNTIYF
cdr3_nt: TGCAGCGTGGACAGGGGAATGTCTGGAAACACCATATATTTT

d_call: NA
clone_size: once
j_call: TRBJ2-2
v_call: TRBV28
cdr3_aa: CASVPGDLSANTGELFF
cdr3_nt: TGTGCCAGCGTGCCAGGGGACCTAAGCGCGAACACCGGGGAGCTGTTTTTT

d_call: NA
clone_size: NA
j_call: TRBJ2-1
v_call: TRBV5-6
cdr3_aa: CASSPRGAPYNEQFF
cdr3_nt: TGTGCCAGCAGCCCCAGGGGGGCTCCTTACAATGAGCAGTTCTTC

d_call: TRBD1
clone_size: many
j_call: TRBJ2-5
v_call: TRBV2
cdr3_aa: CASRAGTGLGLRETQYF
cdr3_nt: TGTGCCAGCAGGGCCGGGACAGGGCTAGGTTTGAGAGAGACCCAGTACTTC

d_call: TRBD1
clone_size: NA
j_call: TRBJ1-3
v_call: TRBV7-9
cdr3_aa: CASILGTAGNTIYF
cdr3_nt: TGTGCCAGCATCCTTGGGACAGCGGGAAACACCATATATTTT

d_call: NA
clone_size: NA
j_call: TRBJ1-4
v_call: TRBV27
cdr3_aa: CASSPRRDLVKLFF
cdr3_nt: TGTGCCAGCAGTCCCCGGAGGGACCTTGTAAAACTGTTTTTT

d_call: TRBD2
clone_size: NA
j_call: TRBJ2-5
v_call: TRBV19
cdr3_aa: CASSREGRETQYF
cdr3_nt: TGTGCCAGTAGTCGGGAGGGCCGGGAGACCCAGTACTTC

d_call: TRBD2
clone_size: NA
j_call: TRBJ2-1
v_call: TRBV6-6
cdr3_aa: CASSPWTSGRVNEQFF
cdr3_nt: TGTGCCAGCAGTCCCTGGACTAGCGGGAGGGTGAATGAGCAGTTCTTC

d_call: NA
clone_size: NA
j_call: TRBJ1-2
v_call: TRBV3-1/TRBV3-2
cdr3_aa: CASSHHVSERTKNYGYTF
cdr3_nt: TGTGCCAGCAGCCATCATGTATCGGAGAGAACGAAGAACTATGGCTACACCTTC

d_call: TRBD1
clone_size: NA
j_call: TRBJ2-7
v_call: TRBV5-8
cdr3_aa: CASSFGDRGYEQYF
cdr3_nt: TGTGCCAGCAGCTTCGGGGACAGGGGCTACGAGCAGTACTTC

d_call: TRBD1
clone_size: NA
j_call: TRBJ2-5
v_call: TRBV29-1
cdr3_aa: CSVGTGGGLQETQYF
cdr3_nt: TGCAGCGTCGGGACAGGGGGAGGCCTTCAAGAGACCCAGTACTTC

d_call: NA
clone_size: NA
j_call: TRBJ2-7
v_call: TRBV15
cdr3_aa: CATSRDQADPFSYEQYF
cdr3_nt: TGTGCCACCAGCAGAGATCAAGCGGATCCTTTTTCCTACGAGCAGTACTTC

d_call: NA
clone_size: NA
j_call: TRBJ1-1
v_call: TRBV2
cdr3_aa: CARTPGPGRRNTEAFF
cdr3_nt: TGTGCCAGGACTCCGGGACCAGGGAGGAGGAACACTGAAGCTTTCTTT

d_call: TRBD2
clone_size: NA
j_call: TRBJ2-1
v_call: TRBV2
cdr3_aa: CASSEGVSGSDEQFF
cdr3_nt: TGTGCCAGCAGTGAAGGGGTTAGCGGGAGTGATGAGCAGTTCTTC

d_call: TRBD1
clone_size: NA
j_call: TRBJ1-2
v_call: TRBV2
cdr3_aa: CASSFWGPQTGGNGYTF
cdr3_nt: TGTGCCAGCAGCTTTTGGGGTCCCCAAACAGGGGGTAATGGCTACACCTTC

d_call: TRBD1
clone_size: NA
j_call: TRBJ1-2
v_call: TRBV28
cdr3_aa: CASQGESYGYTF
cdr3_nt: TGTGCCAGTCAGGGGGAGAGCTATGGCTACACCTTC

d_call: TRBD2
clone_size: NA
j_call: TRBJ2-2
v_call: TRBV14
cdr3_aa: CASSQDTGRADLFNTGELFF
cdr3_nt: TGTGCCAGCAGCCAAGATACCGGGAGGGCCGATCTATTCAACACCGGGGAGCTGTTTTTT